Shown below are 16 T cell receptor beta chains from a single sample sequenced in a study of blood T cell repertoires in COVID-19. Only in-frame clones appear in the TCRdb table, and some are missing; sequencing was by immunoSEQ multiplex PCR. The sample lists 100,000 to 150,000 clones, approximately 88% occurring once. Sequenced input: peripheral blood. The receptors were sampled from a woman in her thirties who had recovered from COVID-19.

This CDR3 is CAWSARGIYNEQFF. CDR3 sequence (DNA): TGTGCCTGGAGCGCGCGGGGGATATACAATGAGCAGTTCTTC. The J gene is TRBJ2-1, the V gene TRBV30; 7 nucleotides line up with TRBD2. After removal of 3 bases from V and 4 bases from J, the junction contained 6 bases not matched to a gene. This CDR3 region has 14 residues. Germline V gene data show CDR1 as GTSNPN and CDR2 as SVGIG (reference sequence). Drawing the rest from reference TRBV30 and TRBJ2-1, the complete variable domain is SQTIHQWPATLVQPVGSPLSLECTVEGTSNPNLYWYRQAAGRGLQLLFYSVGIGQISSEVPQNLSASRPQDRQFILSSKKLLLSDSGFYLCAWSARGIYNEQFFGPGTRLTVL.

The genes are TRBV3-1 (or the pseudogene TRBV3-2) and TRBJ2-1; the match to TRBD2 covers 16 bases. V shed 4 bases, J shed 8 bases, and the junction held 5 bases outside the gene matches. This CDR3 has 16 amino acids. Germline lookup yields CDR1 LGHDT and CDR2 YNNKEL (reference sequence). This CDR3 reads CASSPSGTSGGDEQFF. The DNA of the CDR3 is TGTGCCAGCAGCCCTTCCGGGACTAGCGGGGGGGATGAGCAGTTCTTC.

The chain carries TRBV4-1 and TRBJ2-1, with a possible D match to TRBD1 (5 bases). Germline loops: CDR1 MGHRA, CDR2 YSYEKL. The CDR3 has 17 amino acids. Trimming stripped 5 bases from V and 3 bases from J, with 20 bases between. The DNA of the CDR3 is TGCGCCAGCAGCGAAGCTCTTGACAGAAGAAACTACAATGAGCAGTTCTTC. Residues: CASSEALDRRNYNEQFF.

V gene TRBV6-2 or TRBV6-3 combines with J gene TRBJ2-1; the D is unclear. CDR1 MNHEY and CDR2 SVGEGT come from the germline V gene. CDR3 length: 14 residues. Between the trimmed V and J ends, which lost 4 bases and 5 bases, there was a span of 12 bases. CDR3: CASSSPSPDNEQFF. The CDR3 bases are TGTGCCAGCAGTTCTCCCTCCCCTGACAATGAGCAGTTCTTC.

The DNA for the CDR3 is TGCGCCAGCAGCTTGGACGGGTCTCACAATGAGCAGTTCTTC. Translation gives CASSLDGSHNEQFF. J is TRBJ2-1 and V is TRBV5-1; no firm D call. The germline CDR1 and CDR2 sequences are SGHRS and YFSETQ. This CDR3 spans 14 amino acids. V lost 0 bases and J lost 5, with 9 bases in between.

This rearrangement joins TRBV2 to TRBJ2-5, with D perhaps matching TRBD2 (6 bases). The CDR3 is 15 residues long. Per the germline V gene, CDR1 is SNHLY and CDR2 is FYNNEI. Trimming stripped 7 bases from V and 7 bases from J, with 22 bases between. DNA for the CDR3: TGTGCCAGCACAAAGGCTACAGAGGGTAGCGGGACCCAGTACTTC. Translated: CASTKATEGSGTQYF. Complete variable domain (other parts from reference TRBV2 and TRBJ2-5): EPEVTQTPSHQVTQMGQEVILRCVPISNHLYFYWYRQILGQKVEFLVSFYNNEISEKSEIFDDQFSVERPDGSNFTLKIRSTKLEDSAMYFCASTKATEGSGTQYFGPGTRLLVL.

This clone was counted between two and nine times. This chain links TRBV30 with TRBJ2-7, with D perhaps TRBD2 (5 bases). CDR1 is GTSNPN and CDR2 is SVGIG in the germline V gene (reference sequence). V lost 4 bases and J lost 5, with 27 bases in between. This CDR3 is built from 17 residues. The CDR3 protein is CAWKKPPTTSNFHEQYF. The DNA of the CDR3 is TGTGCCTGGAAAAAGCCCCCAACTACTAGTAACTTCCACGAGCAGTACTTC.

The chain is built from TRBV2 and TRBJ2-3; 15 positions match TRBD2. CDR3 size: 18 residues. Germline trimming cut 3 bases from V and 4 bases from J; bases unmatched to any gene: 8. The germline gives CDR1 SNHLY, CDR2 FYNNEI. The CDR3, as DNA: TGTGCCAGCAGTGAGCGCCCGGGACTAGCGGGAGGTGCAGATACGCAGTATTTT. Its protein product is CASSERPGLAGGADTQYF.

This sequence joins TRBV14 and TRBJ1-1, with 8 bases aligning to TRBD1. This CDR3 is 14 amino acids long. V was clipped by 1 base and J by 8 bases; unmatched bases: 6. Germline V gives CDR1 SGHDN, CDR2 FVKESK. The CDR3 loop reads CASSQVAGGGEAFF. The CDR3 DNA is TGTGCCAGCAGCCAAGTCGCAGGGGGCGGGGAAGCTTTCTTT.

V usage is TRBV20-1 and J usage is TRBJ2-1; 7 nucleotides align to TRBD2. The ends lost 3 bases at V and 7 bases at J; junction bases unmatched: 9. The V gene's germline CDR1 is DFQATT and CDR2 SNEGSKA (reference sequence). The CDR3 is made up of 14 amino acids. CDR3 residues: CSASGLAATNEQFF. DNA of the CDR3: TGCAGTGCTAGTGGGCTAGCGGCAACAAATGAGCAGTTCTTC.

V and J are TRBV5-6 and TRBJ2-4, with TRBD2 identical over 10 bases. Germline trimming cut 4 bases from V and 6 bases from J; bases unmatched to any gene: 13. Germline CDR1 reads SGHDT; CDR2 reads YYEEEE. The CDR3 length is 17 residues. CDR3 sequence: CASSPPTAGGPLNIQYF. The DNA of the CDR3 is TGTGCCAGCAGCCCGCCCACAGCGGGAGGGCCCTTAAACATTCAGTACTTC.

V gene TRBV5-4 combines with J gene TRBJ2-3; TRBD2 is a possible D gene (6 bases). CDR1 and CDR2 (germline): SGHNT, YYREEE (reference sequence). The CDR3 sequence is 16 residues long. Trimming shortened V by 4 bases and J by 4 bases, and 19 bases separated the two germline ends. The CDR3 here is CASSGDSRVKADTQYF. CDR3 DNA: TGTGCCAGCAGCGGGGACTCTCGGGTAAAGGCAGATACGCAGTATTTT.

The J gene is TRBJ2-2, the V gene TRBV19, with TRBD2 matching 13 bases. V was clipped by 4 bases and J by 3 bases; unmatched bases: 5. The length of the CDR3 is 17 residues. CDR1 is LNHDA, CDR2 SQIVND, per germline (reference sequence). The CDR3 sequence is CASSNWTSGRHTGELFF. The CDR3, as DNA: TGTGCCAGTAGTAATTGGACTAGCGGGAGACACACCGGGGAGCTGTTTTTT. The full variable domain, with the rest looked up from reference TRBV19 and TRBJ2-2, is DGGITQSPKYLFRKEGQNVTLSCEQNLNHDAMYWYRQDPGQGLRLIYYSQIVNDFQKGDIAEGYSVSREKKESFPLTVTSAQKNPTAFYLCASSNWTSGRHTGELFFGEGSRLTVL.

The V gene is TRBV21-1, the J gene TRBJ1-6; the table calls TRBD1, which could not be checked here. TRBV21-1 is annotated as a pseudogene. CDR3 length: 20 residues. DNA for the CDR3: TGTGCCAGCAGCAAAGAAGGACAGGGAATCCTAAGCTCCTATAATTCACCCCTCCACTTT. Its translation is CASSKEGQGILSSYNSPLHF.

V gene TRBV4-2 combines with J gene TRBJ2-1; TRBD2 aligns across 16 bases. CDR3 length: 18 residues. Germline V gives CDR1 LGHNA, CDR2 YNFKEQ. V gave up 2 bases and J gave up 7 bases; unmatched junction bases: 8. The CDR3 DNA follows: TGTGCCAGCAGCCAACCTGGGACTAGCGGGGGGGCGGGGAATGAGCAGTTCTTC. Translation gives CASSQPGTSGGAGNEQFF.

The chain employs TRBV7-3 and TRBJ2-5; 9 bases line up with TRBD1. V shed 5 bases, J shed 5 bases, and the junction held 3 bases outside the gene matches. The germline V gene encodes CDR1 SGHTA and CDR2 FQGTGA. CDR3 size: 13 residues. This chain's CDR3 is CASSRGTGETQYF. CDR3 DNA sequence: TGTGCCAGCAGCCGAGGGACAGGGGAGACCCAGTACTTC.